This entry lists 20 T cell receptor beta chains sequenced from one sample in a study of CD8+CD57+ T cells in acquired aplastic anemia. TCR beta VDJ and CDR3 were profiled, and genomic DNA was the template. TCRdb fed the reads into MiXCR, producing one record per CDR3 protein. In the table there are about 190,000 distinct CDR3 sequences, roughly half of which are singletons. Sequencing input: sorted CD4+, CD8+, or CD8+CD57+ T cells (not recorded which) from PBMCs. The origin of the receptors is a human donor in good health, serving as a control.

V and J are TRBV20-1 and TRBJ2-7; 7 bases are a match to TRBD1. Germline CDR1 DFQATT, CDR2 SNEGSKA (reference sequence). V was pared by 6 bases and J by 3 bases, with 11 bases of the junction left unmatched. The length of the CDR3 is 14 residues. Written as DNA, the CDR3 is TGCAGTGCCGCCTCACCCGCAGGGGGCTACGAGCAGTACTTC. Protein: CSAASPAGGYEQYF.

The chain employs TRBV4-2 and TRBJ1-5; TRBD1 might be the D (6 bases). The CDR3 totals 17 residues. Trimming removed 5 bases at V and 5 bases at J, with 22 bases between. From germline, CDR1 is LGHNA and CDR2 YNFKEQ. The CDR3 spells CASSYKGQGMGDQPQHF. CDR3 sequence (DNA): TGTGCCAGCAGCTACAAGGGGCAGGGGATGGGTGATCAGCCCCAGCATTTT.

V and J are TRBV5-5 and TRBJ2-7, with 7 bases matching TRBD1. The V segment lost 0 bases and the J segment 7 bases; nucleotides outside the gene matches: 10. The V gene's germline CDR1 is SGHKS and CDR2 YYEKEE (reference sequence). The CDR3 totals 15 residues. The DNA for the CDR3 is TGTGCCAGCAGCTTGGGAGGGGGCGGCCTTTGGGAGCAGTACGTC. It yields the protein CASSLGGGGLWEQYV.

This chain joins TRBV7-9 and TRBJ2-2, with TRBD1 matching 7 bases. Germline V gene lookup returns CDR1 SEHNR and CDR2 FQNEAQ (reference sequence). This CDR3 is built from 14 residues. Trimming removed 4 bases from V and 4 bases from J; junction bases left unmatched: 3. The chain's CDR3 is CASSWTGATGELFF. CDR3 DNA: TGTGCCAGCAGCTGGACAGGTGCCACCGGGGAGCTGTTTTTT.

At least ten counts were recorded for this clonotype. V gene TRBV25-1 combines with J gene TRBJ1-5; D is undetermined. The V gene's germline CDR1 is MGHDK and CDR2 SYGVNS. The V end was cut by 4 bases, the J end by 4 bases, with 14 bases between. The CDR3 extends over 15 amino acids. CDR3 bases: TGTGCCAGCAGTGGAGGATCCTGGGGAAATCAGCCCCAGCATTTT. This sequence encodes CASSGGSWGNQPQHF.

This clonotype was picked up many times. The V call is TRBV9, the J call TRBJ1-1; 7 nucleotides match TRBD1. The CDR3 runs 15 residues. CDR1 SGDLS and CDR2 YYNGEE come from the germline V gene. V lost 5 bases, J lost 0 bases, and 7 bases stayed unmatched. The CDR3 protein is CASRPTGPMNTEAFF. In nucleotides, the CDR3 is TGTGCCAGCAGACCGACAGGGCCGATGAACACTGAAGCTTTCTTT.

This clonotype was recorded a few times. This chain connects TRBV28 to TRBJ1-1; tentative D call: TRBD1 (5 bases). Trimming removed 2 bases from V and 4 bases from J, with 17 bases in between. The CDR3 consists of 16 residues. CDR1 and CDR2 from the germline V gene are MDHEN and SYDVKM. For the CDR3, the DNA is TGTGCCAGCAGTTTACCCACAGGCAGGGATCTCACTGAAGCTTTCTTT. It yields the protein CASSLPTGRDLTEAFF.

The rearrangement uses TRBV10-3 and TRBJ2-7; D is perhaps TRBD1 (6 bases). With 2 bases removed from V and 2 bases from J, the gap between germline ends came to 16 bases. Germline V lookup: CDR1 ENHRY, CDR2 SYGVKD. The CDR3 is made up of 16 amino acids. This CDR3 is CAISETRQAAPYEQYF. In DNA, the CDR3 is TGTGCCATCAGTGAGACTAGACAGGCGGCGCCCTACGAGCAGTACTTC.

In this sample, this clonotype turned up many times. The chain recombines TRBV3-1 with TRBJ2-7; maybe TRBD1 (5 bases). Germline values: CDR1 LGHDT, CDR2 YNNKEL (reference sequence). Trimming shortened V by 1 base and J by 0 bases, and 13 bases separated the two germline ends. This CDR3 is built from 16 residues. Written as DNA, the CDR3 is TGTGCCAGCAGCCAAGGGGGCGGCAGGACCTCCTACGAGCAGTACTTC. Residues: CASSQGGGRTSYEQYF.

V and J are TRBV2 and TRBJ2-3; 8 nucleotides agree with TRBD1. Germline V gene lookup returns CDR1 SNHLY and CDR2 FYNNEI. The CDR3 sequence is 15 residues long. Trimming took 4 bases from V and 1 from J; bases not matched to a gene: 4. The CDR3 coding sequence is TGTGCCAGCAGTGGCGACAGGGGTCGCACAGATACGCAGTATTTT. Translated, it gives CASSGDRGRTDTQYF.

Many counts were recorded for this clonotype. The chain's CDR3 is CASSFLSSRGYTF. The CDR3 DNA follows: TGTGCCAGCAGTTTTTTGAGTAGTAGGGGCTACACCTTC. This chain links TRBV12-3 or TRBV12-4 with TRBJ1-2; unclear D gene. The CDR3 is 13 amino acids. V was shortened by 3 bases and J by 8 bases, with 13 bases between the two germline ends.

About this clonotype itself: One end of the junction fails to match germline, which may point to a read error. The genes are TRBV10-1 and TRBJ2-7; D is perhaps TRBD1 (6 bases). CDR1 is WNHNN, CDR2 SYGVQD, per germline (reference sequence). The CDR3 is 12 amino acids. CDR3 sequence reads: CAIRTVSYEQYF. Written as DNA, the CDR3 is TGTGCCATCAGGACAGTCTCCTACGAGCAGTACTTC.

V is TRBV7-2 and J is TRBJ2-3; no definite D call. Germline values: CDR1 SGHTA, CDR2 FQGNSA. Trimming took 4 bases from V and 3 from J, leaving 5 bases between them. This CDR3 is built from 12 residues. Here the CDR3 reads CASSYRTDTQYF. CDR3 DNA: TGTGCCAGCAGCTACCGGACAGATACGCAGTATTTT.

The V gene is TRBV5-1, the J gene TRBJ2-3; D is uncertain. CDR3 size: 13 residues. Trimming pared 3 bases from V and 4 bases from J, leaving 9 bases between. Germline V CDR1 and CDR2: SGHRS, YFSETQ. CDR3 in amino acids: CASSSLVSDTQYF. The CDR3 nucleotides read TGCGCCAGCAGCTCGCTTGTCTCAGATACGCAGTATTTT.

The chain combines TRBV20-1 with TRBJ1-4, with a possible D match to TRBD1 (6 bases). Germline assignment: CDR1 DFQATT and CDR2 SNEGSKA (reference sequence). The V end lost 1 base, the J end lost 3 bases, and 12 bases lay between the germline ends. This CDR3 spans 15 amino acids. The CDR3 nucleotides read TGCAGTGCTAGAGTCCCGACAGGCGCTAATGAAAAACTGTTTTTT. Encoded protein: CSARVPTGANEKLFF.

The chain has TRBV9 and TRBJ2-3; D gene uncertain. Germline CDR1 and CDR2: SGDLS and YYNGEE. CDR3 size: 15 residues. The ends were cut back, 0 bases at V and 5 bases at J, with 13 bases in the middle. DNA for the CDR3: TGTGCCAGCAGCGTAGATGTTTCGGCATTAGATACGCAGTATTTT. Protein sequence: CASSVDVSALDTQYF. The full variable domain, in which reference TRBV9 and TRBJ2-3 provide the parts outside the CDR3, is DSGVTQTPKHLITATGQRVTLRCSPRSGDLSVYWYQQSLDQGLQFLIQYYNGEERAKGNILERFSAQQFPDLHSELNLSSLELGDSALYFCASSVDVSALDTQYFGPGTRLTVL.

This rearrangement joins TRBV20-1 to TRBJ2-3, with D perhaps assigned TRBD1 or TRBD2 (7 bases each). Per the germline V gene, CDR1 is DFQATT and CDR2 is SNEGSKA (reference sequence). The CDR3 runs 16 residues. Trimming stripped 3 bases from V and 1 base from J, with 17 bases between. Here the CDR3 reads CSARDPGGVRTDTQYF. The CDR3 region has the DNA TGCAGTGCTAGGGACCCAGGGGGGGTTCGCACAGATACGCAGTATTTT.

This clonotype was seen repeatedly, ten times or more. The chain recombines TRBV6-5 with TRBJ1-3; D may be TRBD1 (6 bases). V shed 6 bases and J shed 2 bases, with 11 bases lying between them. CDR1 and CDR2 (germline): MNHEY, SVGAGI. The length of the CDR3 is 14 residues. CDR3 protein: CASRLQGTGNTIYF. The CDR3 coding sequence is TGTGCCAGCAGACTACAGGGTACTGGAAACACCATATATTTT.

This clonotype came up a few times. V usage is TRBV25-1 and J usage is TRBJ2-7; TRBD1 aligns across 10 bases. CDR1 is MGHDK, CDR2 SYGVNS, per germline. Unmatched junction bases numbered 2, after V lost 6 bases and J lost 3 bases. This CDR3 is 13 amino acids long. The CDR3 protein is CASRGQGSYEQYF. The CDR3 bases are TGTGCCAGCAGGGGACAGGGGAGCTACGAGCAGTACTTC.

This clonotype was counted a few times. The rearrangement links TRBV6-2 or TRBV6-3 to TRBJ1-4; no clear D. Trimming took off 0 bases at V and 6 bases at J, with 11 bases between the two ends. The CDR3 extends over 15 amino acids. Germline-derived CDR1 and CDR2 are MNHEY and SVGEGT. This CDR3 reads CASSYSRGKDEKLFF. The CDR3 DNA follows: TGTGCCAGCAGTTACTCTCGGGGAAAGGATGAAAAACTGTTTTTT.